This record concerns one T cell receptor beta chain sequence. The method was immunoSEQ multiplex PCR; TCRdb's version includes in-frame clones alone and lacks a portion of them. The sample shows roughly 21,000 clones, approximately 88% of them seen only once. The length of the CDR3 is 10 residues. V was pared by 6 bases and J by 3 bases, with 6 bases between. Germline CDR1 is SQVTM and CDR2 is ANQGSEA. The data were taken from a study of T cells in localized non-small cell lung cancer. The sequences come from peripheral blood, collected before any cancer treatment. This TCR derives from a man aged 35-75 years with stage I lung adenocarcinoma. The chain links TRBV29-1 to TRBJ2-7; D gene uncertain. CDR3 sequence: CSVMNYEQYF. CDR3 sequence (DNA): TGCAGCGTCATGAACTACGAGCAGTACTTC.